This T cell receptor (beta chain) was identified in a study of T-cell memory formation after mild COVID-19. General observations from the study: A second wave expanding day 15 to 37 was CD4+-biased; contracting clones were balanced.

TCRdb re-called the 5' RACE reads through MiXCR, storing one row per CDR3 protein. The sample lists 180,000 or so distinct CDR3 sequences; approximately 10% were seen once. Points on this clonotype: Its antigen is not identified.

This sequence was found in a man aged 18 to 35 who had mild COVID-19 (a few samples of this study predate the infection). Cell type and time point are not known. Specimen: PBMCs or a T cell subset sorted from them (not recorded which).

The CDR3 loop is CASSQEGARGDQPQHF. The CDR3 DNA sequence: TGCGCCAGCAGCCAAGAGGGAGCCCGGGGGGATCAGCCCCAGCATTTT. This rearrangement joins TRBV4-1 to TRBJ1-5; perhaps TRBD1 as D (5 bases). The CDR3 runs 16 residues. The V gene's germline CDR1 is MGHRA and CDR2 YSYEKL. Deletions cut 0 bases from V and 5 bases from J, with 14 bases between.